This entry lists 18 T cell receptor beta chains sequenced from one sample in a study of beta chain features in type 1 diabetes. Study-wide findings and caveats: There was a moderate but significant shortening of TCRB CDR3s in all four CD4+ subsets of Type 1 diabetes patients.

These receptors lack a known antigen. Since all of the isolated RNA was reverse transcribed, expressed TCRB transcripts were what got sequenced. Method: immunoSEQ multiplex PCR; TCRdb's copy keeps in-frame clones and lacks some. This sample has some 290,000 clones, with 24% found just once. The sample was naive CD4+ T cells from blood. The source is a woman in her 30s with type 1 diabetes.

The CDR3 is CASSPRTGSYEQYF. The CDR3, as DNA: TGTGCCAGCAGCCCCCGGACAGGGTCCTACGAGCAGTACTTC. The rearrangement uses TRBV9 and TRBJ2-7, with 8 bases matching TRBD1. Losses at the gene ends were 4 bases for V and 1 base for J; bases not matched to a gene: 4. CDR1 SGDLS and CDR2 YYNGEE come from the germline V gene. This CDR3 spans 14 amino acids.

This sequence joins TRBV30 and TRBJ2-5; the D gene is possibly TRBD1 (5 bases). The germline CDR1 and CDR2 sequences are GTSNPN and SVGIG (reference sequence). CDR3 length equals 13 residues. V was cut by 5 bases and J by 5 bases, with 15 bases left in between. The CDR3 DNA follows: TGTGCCTGGGGCACTCAGGGTTGGGAGACCCAGTACTTC. It translates to CAWGTQGWETQYF.

This clone was observed a few times. The chain employs TRBV5-1 and TRBJ2-1, with 9 positions matching TRBD2. Germline trimming cut 0 bases from V and 3 bases from J; bases unmatched to any gene: 1. The CDR3 extends over 15 amino acids. Germline V gives CDR1 SGHRS, CDR2 YFSETQ. Written as DNA, the CDR3 is TGCGCCAGCAGCTTGGCTAGCGGGATCTACAATGAGCAGTTCTTC. The encoded protein is CASSLASGIYNEQFF.

This clone was seen a few times. The CDR3: CASSQGQGHYGYTF. The CDR3 nucleotides are TGCGCCAGCAGCCAGGGACAGGGCCACTATGGCTACACCTTC. The J gene is TRBJ1-2, the V gene TRBV4-1, with TRBD1 matching 9 bases. V was clipped by 3 bases and J by 3 bases; unmatched bases: 2. The CDR3 spans 14 residues. Germline V CDR1 and CDR2: MGHRA, YSYEKL.

This clone was found a few times. The V gene is TRBV9, the J gene TRBJ1-1; D unclear. The ends were cut back, 4 bases at V and 0 bases at J, with 7 bases in the middle. Germline V gene sequence: CDR1 SGDLS, CDR2 YYNGEE. CDR3 length: 13 residues. This CDR3 reads CASSTELNTEAFF. In DNA, the CDR3 is TGTGCCAGCAGCACCGAGCTGAACACTGAAGCTTTCTTT.

This clone has more than one count but fewer than ten. The V and J genes are TRBV29-1 and TRBJ1-1, with D perhaps TRBD1 (5 bases). This CDR3 spans 12 amino acids. The germline gives CDR1 SQVTM, CDR2 ANQGSEA. Trimming took 6 bases from V and 0 from J, leaving 8 bases between them. The CDR3 sequence: CSVRDLNTEAFF. The CDR3 DNA reads as TGCAGCGTCAGGGACTTGAACACTGAAGCTTTCTTT.

The CDR3 DNA is TGTGCCTGGAGCATCGGAGGACCAGCAACTAATGAAAAACTGTTTTTT. This sequence encodes CAWSIGGPATNEKLFF. The chain combines TRBV30 with TRBJ1-4; D remains unclear. Germline CDR1 and CDR2: GTSNPN and SVGIG (reference sequence). The V and J ends lost 3 bases and 0 bases respectively, with 14 bases between them. The CDR3 is made up of 16 amino acids.

This clone has only a few counts. The J gene is TRBJ1-5, the V gene TRBV23-1; D might be TRBD1 (6 bases). TRBV23-1 is identified as an open reading frame with a role that is uncertain. The CDR3 length is 16 residues. Trimming left V 6 bases short and J 0 bases short, with 15 bases between. CDR3 protein: CASRLVGGNSNQPQHF. CDR3 in DNA: TGCGCCAGCAGGCTCGTAGGGGGAAATAGCAATCAGCCCCAGCATTTT.

The chain couples TRBV10-3 to TRBJ2-3; 10 nucleotides align to TRBD2. CDR1 is ENHRY and CDR2 is SYGVKD in the germline V gene. The length of the CDR3 is 15 residues. J was trimmed by 2 bases and V by 2 bases; bases with no gene match: 1. The CDR3 spells CAISETSGVTDTQYF. The CDR3 coding sequence is TGTGCCATCAGTGAGACTAGCGGGGTCACAGATACGCAGTATTTT.

The J gene is TRBJ1-2, the V gene TRBV4-1; D not certain. V was shortened by 4 bases and J by 6 bases, with 12 bases between the two germline ends. This CDR3 is built from 13 residues. CDR1 is MGHRA, CDR2 YSYEKL, per germline. The CDR3 loop reads CASSLRDGNGYTF. The DNA for the CDR3 is TGCGCCAGCAGCCTCCGGGATGGGAATGGCTACACCTTC.

The V gene is TRBV5-1, the J gene TRBJ1-1, with a tentative D call TRBD1 (6 bases). The CDR3 is 13 residues long. Germline V gives CDR1 SGHRS, CDR2 YFSETQ. V was pared by 4 bases and J by 11 bases, with 18 bases between. The CDR3 sequence: CASSPGHGLRAFF. In DNA form, the CDR3 reads TGCGCCAGCAGCCCGGGACACGGCCTGCGTGCTTTCTTT.

This clone was detected a few times. This chain links TRBV27 with TRBJ2-5; the match to TRBD2 covers 13 bases. Germline CDR1 reads MNHEY; CDR2 reads SMNVEV (reference sequence). The CDR3 totals 15 residues. The V gene end was trimmed by 6 bases and the J gene end by 5 bases; junction bases not matched to a gene: 6. CDR3 nucleotides: TGTGCCAGCAGCCCGGGACTAGCGGGAACTGAGACCCAGTACTTC. Translation: CASSPGLAGTETQYF.

This chain connects TRBV15 to TRBJ1-2, with a tentative D call TRBD1 (5 bases). The germline V and J ends were trimmed by 4 bases and 7 bases, with 10 bases remaining between them. The CDR3 has 12 residues. Germline V CDR1 and CDR2: LNHNV, YYDKDF (reference sequence). CDR3 in amino acids: CATSTGFGGYTF. CDR3 in DNA: TGTGCCACCAGCACAGGGTTTGGTGGCTACACCTTC.

The chain recombines TRBV7-9 with TRBJ1-2; D might be TRBD1 (6 bases). The V end was cut by 0 bases, the J end by 10 bases, with 18 bases between. The germline gives CDR1 SEHNR, CDR2 FQNEAQ (reference sequence). The CDR3 extends over 15 amino acids. The CDR3 loop is CASSLAGNRVDDYTF. Here the CDR3 DNA reads TGTGCCAGCAGCTTAGCGGGGAACAGGGTGGATGACTACACCTTC.

The genes are TRBV4-2 and TRBJ2-1; 7 bases line up with TRBD2. Germline V gene lookup returns CDR1 LGHNA and CDR2 YNFKEQ. The CDR3 runs to 18 residues. V gave up 0 bases and J gave up 6 bases; unmatched junction bases: 14. The DNA of the CDR3 is TGTGCCAGCAGCCAAGATTATAACGCGGCGGGAGAGGCCAATGAGCAGTTCTTC. It specifies CASSQDYNAAGEANEQFF.

This clone was counted between two and nine times. The V gene is TRBV29-1, the J gene TRBJ1-1; D is unresolved. The CDR3 length is 12 residues. The germline V and J ends were trimmed by 3 bases and 1 base, with 6 bases remaining between them. The germline gives CDR1 SQVTM, CDR2 ANQGSEA. In DNA, the CDR3 is TGCAGCGTTGACAGAAGGAACACTGAAGCTTTCTTT. Translating gives CSVDRRNTEAFF.

The chain is built from TRBV11-2 and TRBJ1-3, with D unresolved. The germline V gene has CDR1 SGHAT and CDR2 FQNNGV. Trimming shortened V by 2 bases and J by 4 bases, and 3 bases separated the two germline ends. The CDR3 has 12 amino acids. The CDR3 DNA reads TGTGCCAGCAGCTTACAGGGAAACACCATATATTTT. This sequence encodes CASSLQGNTIYF.

This clone appeared a few times. The V and J genes are TRBV29-1 and TRBJ2-7; D possibly corresponds to TRBD1 (5 bases). The CDR3 extends over 14 amino acids. Germline V lookup: CDR1 SQVTM, CDR2 ANQGSEA. V was clipped by 3 bases and J by 2 bases, with 14 bases between them. The CDR3 nucleotides are TGCAGCGTTGATTCAGGGCAATACCCCTACGAGCAGTACTTC. Its protein product is CSVDSGQYPYEQYF.